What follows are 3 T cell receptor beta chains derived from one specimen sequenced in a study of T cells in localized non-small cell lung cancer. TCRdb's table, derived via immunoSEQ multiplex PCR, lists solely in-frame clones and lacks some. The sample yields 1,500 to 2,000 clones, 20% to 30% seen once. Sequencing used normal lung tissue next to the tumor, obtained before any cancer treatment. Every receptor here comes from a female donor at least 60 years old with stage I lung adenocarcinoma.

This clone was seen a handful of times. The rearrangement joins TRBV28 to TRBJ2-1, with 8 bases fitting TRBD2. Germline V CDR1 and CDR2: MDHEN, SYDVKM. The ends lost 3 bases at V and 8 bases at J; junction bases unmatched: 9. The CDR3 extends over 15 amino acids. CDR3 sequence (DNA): TGTGCCAGCAGTTTGTTGGTTAGCGGGAACCATGAGCAGTTCTTC. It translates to CASSLLVSGNHEQFF.

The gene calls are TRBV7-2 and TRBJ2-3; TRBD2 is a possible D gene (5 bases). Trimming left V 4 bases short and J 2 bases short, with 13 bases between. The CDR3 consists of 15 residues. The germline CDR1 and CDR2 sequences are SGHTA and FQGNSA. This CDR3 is CASSSGVAVTDTQYF. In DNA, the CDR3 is TGTGCCAGCAGCTCCGGGGTAGCTGTCACAGATACGCAGTATTTT.

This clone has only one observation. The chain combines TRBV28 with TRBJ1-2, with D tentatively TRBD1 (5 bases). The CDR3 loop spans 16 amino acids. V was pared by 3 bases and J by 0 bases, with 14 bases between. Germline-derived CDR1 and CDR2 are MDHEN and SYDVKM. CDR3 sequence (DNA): TGTGCCAGCAGTTTGTATGGCAGGGCTACTAACTATGGCTACACCTTC. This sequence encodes CASSLYGRATNYGYTF.